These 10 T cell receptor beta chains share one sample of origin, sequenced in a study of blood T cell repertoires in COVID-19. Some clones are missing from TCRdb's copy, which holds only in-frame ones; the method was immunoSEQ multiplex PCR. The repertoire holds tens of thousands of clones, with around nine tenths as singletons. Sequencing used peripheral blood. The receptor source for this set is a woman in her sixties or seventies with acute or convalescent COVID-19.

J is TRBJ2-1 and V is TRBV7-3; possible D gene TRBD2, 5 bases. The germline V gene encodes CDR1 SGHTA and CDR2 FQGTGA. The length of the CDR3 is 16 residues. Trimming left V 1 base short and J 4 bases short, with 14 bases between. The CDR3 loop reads CASSLKGSGPYNEQFF. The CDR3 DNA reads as TGTGCCAGCAGCTTAAAAGGAAGCGGCCCTTACAATGAGCAGTTCTTC.

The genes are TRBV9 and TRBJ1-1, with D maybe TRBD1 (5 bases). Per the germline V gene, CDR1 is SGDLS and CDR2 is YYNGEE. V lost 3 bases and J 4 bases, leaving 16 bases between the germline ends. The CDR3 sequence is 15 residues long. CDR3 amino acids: CASSEPLTGRTEAFF. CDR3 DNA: TGTGCCAGCAGCGAGCCCCTAACAGGACGCACTGAAGCTTTCTTT.

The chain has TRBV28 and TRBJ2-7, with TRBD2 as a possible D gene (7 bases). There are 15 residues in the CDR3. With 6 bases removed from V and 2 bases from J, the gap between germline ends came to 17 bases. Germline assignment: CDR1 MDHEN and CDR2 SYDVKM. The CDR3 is CASRGTRGGPYEQYF. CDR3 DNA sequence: TGTGCCAGCAGGGGGACCAGGGGAGGGCCCTACGAGCAGTACTTC. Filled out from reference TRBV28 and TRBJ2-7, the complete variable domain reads DVKVTQSSRYLVKRTGEKVFLECVQDMDHENMFWYRQDPGLGLRLIYFSYDVKMKEKGDIPEGYSVSREKKERFSLILESASTNQTSMYLCASRGTRGGPYEQYFGPGTRLTVT.

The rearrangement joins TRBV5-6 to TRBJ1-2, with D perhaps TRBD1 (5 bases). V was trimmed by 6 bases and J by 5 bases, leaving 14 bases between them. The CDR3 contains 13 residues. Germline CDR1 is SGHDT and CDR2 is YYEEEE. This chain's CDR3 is CASTSGGGYGYTF. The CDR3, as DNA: TGTGCCAGCACCTCCGGCGGGGGGTATGGCTACACCTTC.

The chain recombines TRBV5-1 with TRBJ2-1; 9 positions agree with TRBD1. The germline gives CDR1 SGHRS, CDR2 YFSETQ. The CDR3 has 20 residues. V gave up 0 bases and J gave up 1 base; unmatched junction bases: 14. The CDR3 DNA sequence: TGCGCCAGCAGCTTGGGCGGGACAGGGCGGGCCCCCCCTTCCTACAATGAGCAGTTCTTC. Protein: CASSLGGTGRAPPSYNEQFF.

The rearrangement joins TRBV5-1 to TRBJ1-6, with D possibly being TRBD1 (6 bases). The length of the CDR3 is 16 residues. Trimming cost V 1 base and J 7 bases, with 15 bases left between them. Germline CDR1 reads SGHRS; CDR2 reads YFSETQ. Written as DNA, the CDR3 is TGCGCCAGCAGCTTGTCAGGGGCTGGCGTCAATTCACCCCTCCACTTT. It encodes CASSLSGAGVNSPLHF.

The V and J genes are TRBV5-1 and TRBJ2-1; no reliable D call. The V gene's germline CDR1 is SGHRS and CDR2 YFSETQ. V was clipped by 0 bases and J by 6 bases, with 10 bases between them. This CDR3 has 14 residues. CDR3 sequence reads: CASSLAAVSNEQFF. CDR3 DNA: TGCGCCAGCAGCTTGGCCGCCGTCAGCAATGAGCAGTTCTTC.

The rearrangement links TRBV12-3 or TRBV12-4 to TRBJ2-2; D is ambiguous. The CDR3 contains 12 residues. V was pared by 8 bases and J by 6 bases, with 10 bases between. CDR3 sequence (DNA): TGTGCCAGCTATGATGGCCCCGGGGAGCTGTTTTTT. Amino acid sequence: CASYDGPGELFF.

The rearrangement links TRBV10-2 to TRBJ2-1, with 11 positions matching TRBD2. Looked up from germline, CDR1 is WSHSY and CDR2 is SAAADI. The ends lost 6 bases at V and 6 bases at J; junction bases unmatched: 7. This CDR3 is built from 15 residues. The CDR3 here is CASRAGTSGVNEQFF. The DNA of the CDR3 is TGCGCCAGCAGGGCCGGGACTAGCGGAGTCAATGAGCAGTTCTTC.

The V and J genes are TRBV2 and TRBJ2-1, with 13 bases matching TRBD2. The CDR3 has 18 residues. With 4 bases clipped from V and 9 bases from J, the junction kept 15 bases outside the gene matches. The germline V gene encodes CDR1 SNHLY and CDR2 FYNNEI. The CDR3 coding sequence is TGTGCCAGCAGTGTGGGAACCACTAGCGGGAGGGCCGCTCGTGAGCAGTTCTTC. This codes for CASSVGTTSGRAAREQFF.